These 8 T cell receptor beta chains originate from one sample sequenced in a study of T cell responses to AZD1222 COVID-19 vaccine. Clones were sequenced by immunoSEQ multiplex PCR, and TCRdb holds only the in-frame ones, with some missing. The sample lists 150,000 or so clones; around nine tenths were seen once. Source: peripheral blood, taken on day 0 of AZD1222 vaccination. Receptors were obtained from an adult in good health.

The chain is built from TRBV2 and TRBJ2-4, with D perhaps assigned TRBD1 or TRBD2 (5 bases each). The germline gives CDR1 SNHLY, CDR2 FYNNEI. Trimming cost V 6 bases and J 8 bases, with 14 bases left between them. CDR3 length: 13 residues. The CDR3 sequence is CASSIRELDIQYF. The CDR3 DNA reads TGTGCCAGCAGCATCAGGGAGTTGGACATTCAGTACTTC.

The CDR3 region is CASTSFGRGERETQYF. The CDR3 DNA sequence: TGTGCCAGTACCTCATTCGGAAGGGGCGAGAGAGAGACCCAGTACTTC. The chain uses TRBV19 and TRBJ2-5; perhaps TRBD1 as D (5 bases). The CDR3 totals 16 residues. Trimming left V 7 bases short and J 4 bases short, with 22 bases between. Germline V lookup: CDR1 LNHDA, CDR2 SQIVND (reference sequence).

This chain uses TRBV28 with TRBJ2-1; D not certain. Germline loops: CDR1 MDHEN, CDR2 SYDVKM. The CDR3 runs 10 residues. V was clipped by 2 bases and J by 9 bases, with 2 bases between them. The CDR3 sequence is CASSLGEQFF. The CDR3 bases are TGTGCCAGCAGTTTAGGTGAGCAGTTCTTC.

The chain employs TRBV27 and TRBJ2-7; TRBD1 is a possible D gene (7 bases). Trimming removed 3 bases at V and 3 bases at J, with 15 bases between. The CDR3 extends over 15 amino acids. Germline values: CDR1 MNHEY, CDR2 SMNVEV (reference sequence). The CDR3 DNA is TGTGCCAGCAGTTTTGGAGGGGGCTCCTACTACGAGCAGTACTTC. Its protein is CASSFGGGSYYEQYF.

The gene calls are TRBV18 and TRBJ2-7; TRBD2 aligns across 7 bases. The CDR3 totals 16 residues. V gave up 5 bases and J gave up 2 bases; unmatched junction bases: 12. CDR1 and CDR2 from the germline V gene are KGHSH and LQKENI. The CDR3 reads CASSSYLAGQTYEQYF. The CDR3, as DNA: TGTGCCAGCTCATCCTACTTAGCGGGCCAAACCTACGAGCAGTACTTC.

V gene TRBV6-4 combines with J gene TRBJ2-3, with 12 bases that match TRBD2. The CDR3 consists of 16 residues. V lost 4 bases to trimming and J lost 1 base; unmatched junction nucleotides: 3. Germline-derived CDR1 and CDR2 are MRHNA and SNTAGT. The CDR3 spells CASSALAGGGTDTQYF. In nucleotides, the CDR3 is TGTGCCAGCAGTGCCCTAGCGGGAGGGGGCACAGATACGCAGTATTTT.

The chain couples TRBV27 to TRBJ2-7, with D possibly being TRBD2 (6 bases). With 8 bases removed from V and 0 bases from J, the gap between germline ends came to 14 bases. From germline, CDR1 is MNHEY and CDR2 SMNVEV (reference sequence). The CDR3 consists of 14 residues. CDR3 coding DNA: TGTGCCAGCCAAGGCGGGACCCTCTCCTACGAGCAGTACTTC. Protein product: CASQGGTLSYEQYF.

The chain carries TRBV29-1 and TRBJ2-3, with 15 nucleotides matching TRBD2. V was clipped by 2 bases and J by 5 bases; unmatched bases: 8. CDR3 length equals 17 residues. From germline, CDR1 is SQVTM and CDR2 ANQGSEA. This chain's CDR3 is CSVESGLAGGDRDTQYF. The CDR3 bases are TGCAGCGTTGAAAGTGGACTAGCGGGGGGGGATAGAGATACGCAGTATTTT.